The TCR beta chain under discussion was sequenced for a study of T cell changes during pregnancy in multiple sclerosis. Germline V gene data show CDR1 as LNHDA and CDR2 as SQIVND (reference sequence). The length of the CDR3 is 15 residues. The V gene lost 9 bases and the J gene lost 4 bases, with 21 bases spanning the gap. Clones were sequenced by immunoSEQ multiplex PCR, and TCRdb holds only the in-frame ones, with some missing. The table lists about 40,000 clones, 75% to 95% of them singletons. This receptor was taken from a female donor with multiple sclerosis, enrolled in a pregnancy study. This material consisted of CD4+ T cells from peripheral blood mononuclear cells, taken in the third trimester of pregnancy. This chain uses TRBV19 with TRBJ2-5; weak D call: TRBD1 (5 bases). CDR3 residues: CASSGSFGKAETQYF. CDR3 sequence (DNA): TGTGCCAGCTCAGGGTCCTTTGGGAAGGCAGAGACCCAGTACTTC.